The clone carrying this T cell receptor beta chain was counted only a few times. Its specificity is unknown. The CDR3 consists of 15 residues. The germline gives CDR1 SGHNT, CDR2 YYREEE (reference sequence). V shed 4 bases and J shed 0 bases, with 13 bases lying between them. Described time point: newly diagnosed GD, antithyroid drugs for less than 3 months. From RNA extracted from PBMCs, the TCR library was made. This record comes from a study of regulatory T cells in long-lasting Graves disease. Whole-study context: Graves' patients, diagnosed recently, had received antithyroid drugs under 3 months.

Points from the study as a whole: What was studied was peripheral blood only, and not thyroid tissue.

CDR3 regions were amplified by Arm-PCR using iRepertoire HTBI primers to build TCR beta libraries. One entry per CDR3 protein, called by TCRdb with MiXCR from the multiplex PCR reads. The data hold about 530,000 distinct CDR3 sequences, with roughly 16% observed a single time. The same data also contributed to another study, on T cells in Graves' hyperthyroidism and ophthalmopathy. This second study notes: Among clonotypes expanded in thyroid above 0.001, most were also found in blood.

V usage is TRBV5-4 and J usage is TRBJ2-5; TRBD2 is a possible D gene (7 bases). This receptor was identified in a woman aged 35-65 years with Graves disease. The starting material was peripheral blood mononuclear cells (PBMCs), obtained at new diagnosis, from a patient treated with antithyroid drugs. CDR3 bases: TGTGCCAGCAGCCCCGGGGGGCCGTACCAAGAGACCCAGTACTTC. Translating it yields CASSPGGPYQETQYF.